A single sample gave rise to the 20 T cell receptor beta chains below, sequenced in a study of blood T cell repertoires in COVID-19. Method: immunoSEQ multiplex PCR; TCRdb's copy keeps in-frame clones and lacks some. The sample lists hundreds of thousands of clones, 85% seen once, with approximately 9.6% in the top ten. The sequencing sample was made of PBMCs or T cells enriched from blood (not recorded which). The source of these receptors is a woman in her 50s with acute COVID-19.

The CDR3 sequence: CASTPSVGAPEYTEAFF. CDR3 nucleotide sequence: TGTGCCAGCACCCCCTCAGTGGGGGCCCCGGAGTACACTGAAGCTTTCTTT. V is TRBV18 and J is TRBJ1-1, with TRBD1 as a possible D gene (6 bases). Germline-derived CDR1 and CDR2 are KGHSH and LQKENI. The CDR3 covers 17 residues. V lost 8 bases and J lost 3, with 25 bases in between.

This chain connects TRBV7-2 to TRBJ2-2, with a weak D call TRBD2 (6 bases). The CDR3 spans 15 residues. V was trimmed by 5 bases and J by 4 bases, leaving 14 bases between them. The germline CDR1 and CDR2 sequences are SGHTA and FQGNSA. The CDR3: CASSLRRGLTGELFF. CDR3 DNA: TGTGCCAGCAGCCTTCGTAGGGGACTCACCGGGGAGCTGTTTTTT.

This clone was seen only a few times. The genes are TRBV7-2 and TRBJ1-3; TRBD1 matches 7 bases. Per germline, CDR1 SGHTA and CDR2 FQGNSA. Trimming took 1 base from V and 2 from J; bases not matched to a gene: 2. The CDR3 consists of 15 residues. CDR3 region: CASSLGGQAGNTIYF. The CDR3 bases are TGTGCCAGCAGCTTAGGAGGACAGGCTGGAAACACCATATATTTT.

V usage is TRBV7-8 and J usage is TRBJ1-2; TRBD1 aligns across 7 bases. CDR1 and CDR2 from the germline V gene are SGHVS and FQNEAQ. V shed 2 bases, J shed 7 bases, and the junction held 7 bases outside the gene matches. There are 14 residues in the CDR3. The CDR3 protein is CASSLSDRAGGYTF. The CDR3 DNA follows: TGTGCCAGCAGCTTATCCGACAGGGCAGGTGGCTACACCTTC.

The CDR3 spells CASSRTASEAFF. CDR3 bases: TGTGCCAGCAGCCGGACAGCGTCTGAAGCTTTCTTT. This sequence joins TRBV11-2 and TRBJ1-1, with D tentatively TRBD1 (6 bases). CDR3 size: 12 residues. Germline values: CDR1 SGHAT, CDR2 FQNNGV. V was pared by 5 bases and J by 6 bases, with 10 bases between.

The chain combines TRBV27 with TRBJ2-7, with 10 bases identical to TRBD2. V gave up 0 bases and J gave up 3 bases; unmatched junction bases: 5. Germline V gene lookup returns CDR1 MNHEY and CDR2 SMNVEV (reference sequence). The CDR3 consists of 16 residues. CDR3 sequence reads: CASSLSWASGGYEQYF. CDR3 DNA sequence: TGTGCCAGCAGTTTATCGTGGGCTAGCGGGGGCTACGAGCAGTACTTC.

This chain uses TRBV4-3 with TRBJ2-7, with D hard to call. Germline V gene data show CDR1 as LGHNA and CDR2 as YSLEER. The CDR3 has 13 amino acids. V lost 3 bases to trimming and J lost 3 bases, with 9 bases between them. The CDR3 DNA follows: TGCGCCAGCAGCCAGGGCCCGGACTACGAGCAGTACTTC. Its protein product is CASSQGPDYEQYF.

V gene TRBV6-2 or TRBV6-3 combines with J gene TRBJ1-1; no firm D call. Trimming removed 2 bases at V and 0 bases at J, with 13 bases between. The CDR3 is made up of 16 amino acids. The germline gives CDR1 MNHEY, CDR2 SVGEGT. CDR3 DNA sequence: TGTGCCAGCAGTTACAGTGGTCGGGTAATGAACACTGAAGCTTTCTTT. Its protein product is CASSYSGRVMNTEAFF.

The V and J genes are TRBV6-5 and TRBJ1-2; D may be TRBD1 (6 bases). V lost 2 bases, J lost 3 bases, and 13 bases lay in between. Germline CDR1 is MNHEY and CDR2 is SVGAGI. This CDR3 contains 15 residues. The CDR3 DNA reads TGTGCCAGCAGTTACGGCGCAGGGGCGTACTATGGCTACACCTTC. Protein: CASSYGAGAYYGYTF.

The V call is TRBV25-1, the J call TRBJ2-3; 7 nucleotides agree with TRBD2. CDR3 length equals 16 residues. After removal of 6 bases from V and 1 base from J, the junction contained 10 bases not matched to a gene. Germline CDR1 MGHDK, CDR2 SYGVNS. CDR3 DNA: TGTGCCAGCAGACCCATTCGTGGGGGGGGCACAGATACGCAGTATTTT. Residues: CASRPIRGGGTDTQYF.

The chain links TRBV9 to TRBJ2-7, with a weak D call TRBD1 (6 bases). Trimming pared 3 bases from V and 3 bases from J, leaving 13 bases between. The CDR3 is 14 residues long. The germline V gene has CDR1 SGDLS and CDR2 YYNGEE. In DNA form, the CDR3 reads TGTGCCAGCAGCGGGGGGCTAGCTGTCTACGAGCAGTACTTC. It specifies CASSGGLAVYEQYF.

This chain uses TRBV4-3 with TRBJ2-1; D not resolved. The CDR3 extends over 15 amino acids. Germline V CDR1 and CDR2: LGHNA, YSLEER. V dropped 0 bases and J dropped 0 bases, with 6 bases sitting between them. CDR3 in amino acids: CASSQDLSSYNEQFF. The CDR3 bases are TGCGCCAGCAGCCAAGATCTTAGCTCCTACAATGAGCAGTTCTTC.

The chain joins TRBV5-4 to TRBJ2-2, with 7 positions matching TRBD1. CDR3 size: 15 residues. The germline CDR1 and CDR2 sequences are SGHNT and YYREEE (reference sequence). The ends lost 0 bases at V and 6 bases at J; junction bases unmatched: 5. CDR3: CASSLETGIPGELFF. The CDR3 nucleotides are TGTGCCAGCAGCTTGGAGACAGGGATCCCCGGGGAGCTGTTTTTT.

The rearrangement uses TRBV7-2 and TRBJ2-1; TRBD1 matches at 9 bases. The junction had 6 bases not matched to a gene; V was cut back by 5 bases and J by 7 bases. CDR1 and CDR2 from the germline V gene are SGHTA and FQGNSA. This CDR3 region has 14 residues. For the CDR3, the DNA is TGTGCCAGCAGCCTACGGACAGGGGAAAATGAGCAGTTCTTC. Protein: CASSLRTGENEQFF.

The J gene is TRBJ2-5, the V gene TRBV11-2, with D unresolved. This CDR3 is built from 12 residues. V gave up 5 bases and J gave up 2 bases, with 6 bases separating them. CDR1 SGHAT and CDR2 FQNNGV come from the germline V gene. The CDR3 bases are TGTGCCAGCAGCCCCATTCAAGAGACCCAGTACTTC. Translation: CASSPIQETQYF.

V and J are TRBV9 and TRBJ1-1, with TRBD1 identical over 7 bases. The CDR3 is made up of 15 amino acids. In germline, CDR1 is SGDLS, CDR2 YYNGEE. V gave up 3 bases and J gave up 4 bases; unmatched junction bases: 9. This CDR3 is CASSGARQGSTEAFF. The DNA of the CDR3 is TGTGCCAGCAGCGGGGCCCGACAGGGTTCCACTGAAGCTTTCTTT.

The chain couples TRBV5-4 to TRBJ1-1, with D possibly being TRBD1 (6 bases). Germline V gene data show CDR1 as SGHNT and CDR2 as YYREEE (reference sequence). The CDR3 is 15 residues long. Trimming removed 4 bases at V and 4 bases at J, with 17 bases between. The CDR3 is CASSQQGRGATEAFF. CDR3 DNA: TGTGCCAGCAGCCAGCAGGGCAGGGGTGCCACTGAAGCTTTCTTT.

The rearrangement uses TRBV9 and TRBJ1-1; 10 bases are shared with TRBD1. Trimming cost V 4 bases and J 0 bases; bases outside gene matches: 6. The CDR3 spans 16 residues. CDR1 is SGDLS and CDR2 is YYNGEE in the germline V gene. The CDR3 bases are TGTGCCAGCAGCATTTCGACAGGGGGCATGAACACTGAAGCTTTCTTT. Translation: CASSISTGGMNTEAFF.

The chain uses TRBV5-4 and TRBJ1-2; 10 positions match TRBD1. J was trimmed by 4 bases and V by 4 bases; bases with no gene match: 4. Germline CDR1 SGHNT, CDR2 YYREEE (reference sequence). This CDR3 region has 14 residues. In DNA, the CDR3 is TGTGCCAGCAGCCAATGGACAGGGGGCTATGGCTACACCTTC. As protein: CASSQWTGGYGYTF.

Regarding this clone: The sample carries other DNA sequences with the same CDR3. This CDR3 is CAWSVAVYGYTF. The CDR3 DNA reads as TGTGCCTGGAGTGTAGCGGTTTATGGCTACACCTTC. V gene TRBV30 combines with J gene TRBJ1-2, with no clear D. This CDR3 has 12 amino acids. Trimming pared 0 bases from V and 5 bases from J, leaving 7 bases between. CDR1 GTSNPN and CDR2 SVGIG come from the germline V gene (reference sequence).